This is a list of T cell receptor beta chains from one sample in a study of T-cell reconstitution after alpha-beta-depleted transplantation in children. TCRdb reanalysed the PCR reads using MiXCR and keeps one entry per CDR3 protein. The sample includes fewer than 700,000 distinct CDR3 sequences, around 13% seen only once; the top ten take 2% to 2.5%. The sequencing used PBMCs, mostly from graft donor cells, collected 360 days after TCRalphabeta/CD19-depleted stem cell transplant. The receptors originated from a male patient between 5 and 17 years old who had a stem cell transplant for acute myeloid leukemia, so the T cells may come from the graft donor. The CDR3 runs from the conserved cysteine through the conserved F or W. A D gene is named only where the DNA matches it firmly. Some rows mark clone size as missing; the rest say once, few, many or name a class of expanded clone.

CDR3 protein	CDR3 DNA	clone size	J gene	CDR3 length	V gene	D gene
CASSPGQLMNTEAFF	TGCGCCAGCAGCCCGGGACAGCTCATGAACACTGAAGCTTTCTTT	-	TRBJ1-1	15	TRBV5-1	TRBD1
CSVVGQGRGNTGELFF	TGCAGCGTTGTTGGACAGGGGAGAGGGAACACCGGGGAGCTGTTTTTT	many	TRBJ2-2	16	TRBV29-1	TRBD1
CASSCEVCVLAGNEQFF	TGTGCCAGCAGCTGTGAAGTTTGCGTACTAGCGGGGAATGAGCAGTTCTTC	many	TRBJ2-1	17	TRBV7-2	TRBD2
CASSYTGGAQYF	TGTGCCAGCAGTTATACAGGGGGCGCGCAGTATTTT	-	TRBJ2-3	12	TRBV27	TRBD1
CASSPGSGRFQESSYNEQFF	TGTGCCAGCAGTCCTGGTAGCGGGAGGTTCCAAGAAAGCTCCTACAATGAGCAGTTCTTC	many	TRBJ2-1	20	TRBV28	TRBD2
CSATGTNNIWRELFF	TGCAGTGCAACCGGGACGAATAATATATGGAGGGAGCTGTTTTTT	-	TRBJ2-2	15	TRBV20-1	-
CASSLAVALAGGPYTDTQYF	TGTGCCAGCAGCTTAGCGGTCGCCCTAGCGGGAGGACCTTACACAGATACGCAGTATTTT	-	TRBJ2-3	20	TRBV7-2	TRBD2
CAIRETSSYTDTQYF	TGCGCCATTAGGGAGACTAGCAGCTACACAGATACGCAGTATTTT	few	TRBJ2-3	15	TRBV10-2	TRBD2
CASSQESTDTQYF	TGTGCCAGCAGCCAAGAGTCCACAGATACGCAGTATTTT	many	TRBJ2-3	13	TRBV4-2	-
CSATKGQTYEQYF	TGCAGTGCGACCAAGGGACAGACCTACGAGCAGTACTTC	-	TRBJ2-7	13	TRBV20-1	TRBD1
CASSSGTSGRHNEQFF	TGTGCCAGCAGCTCAGGGACTAGCGGGCGGCACAATGAGCAGTTCTTC	-	TRBJ2-1	16	TRBV7-2	TRBD2
CASSPGSGEIIETQYF	TGCGCCAGCAGCCCCGGAAGTGGGGAGATTATTGAGACCCAGTACTTC	many	TRBJ2-5	16	TRBV5-1	-
CASSYSSVRGAGTGELFF	TGTGCCAGCAGTTACTCGAGCGTCCGGGGGGCGGGCACCGGGGAGCTGTTTTTT	few	TRBJ2-2	18	TRBV6-5	-
CASSYLAKVPYNEQFF	TGTGCCAGCAGTTACCTAGCGAAAGTTCCCTACAATGAGCAGTTCTTC	many	TRBJ2-1	16	TRBV6-5	-
CASSYGLTTEQFF	TGTGCCAGTAGTTATGGACTGACGACTGAGCAGTTCTTC	-	TRBJ2-1	13	TRBV19	-
CASSLTSANYGYTF	TGTGCCAGCAGCTTAACATCTGCTAACTATGGCTACACCTTC	-	TRBJ1-2	14	TRBV11-2	-
CASSSYWTKETQYF	TGTGCCAGCAGCTCTTATTGGACAAAAGAGACCCAGTACTTC	few	TRBJ2-5	14	TRBV11-2	-
CSARDFGRGITEAFF	TGCAGTGCTAGAGATTTCGGCAGGGGAATCACTGAAGCTTTCTTT	-	TRBJ1-1	15	TRBV20-1	-
CASSSLGLAANEQFF	TGTGCCAGCAGCTCCCTTGGACTAGCGGCCAATGAGCAGTTCTTC	many	TRBJ2-1	15	TRBV7-2	TRBD2
CASSPGQGIPYEQYF	TGTGCCAGCTCACCGGGACAGGGGATCCCCTACGAGCAGTACTTC	-	TRBJ2-7	15	TRBV18	TRBD1
CAISFSRDSYEQYF	TGTGCCATCAGTTTTAGCCGGGACAGCTACGAGCAGTACTTC	few	TRBJ2-7	14	TRBV10-3	TRBD1
CSVATGADYNEQFF	TGCAGCGTCGCCACGGGAGCGGATTACAATGAGCAGTTCTTC	-	TRBJ2-1	14	TRBV29-1	-
CASSLSSWGGTDTQYF	TGTGCCAGCAGTTTATCTTCCTGGGGCGGCACAGATACGCAGTATTTT	few	TRBJ2-3	16	TRBV12-3/TRBV12-4	-
CSVETSSYEQYF	TGCAGCGTTGAGACCAGCTCCTACGAGCAGTACTTC	many	TRBJ2-7	12	TRBV29-1	-
CSPEYLICFYEQFF	TGCAGCCCGGAATACTTAATTTGTTTCTATGAGCAGTTCTTC	few	TRBJ2-1	14	TRBV29-1	-
CASSLISGETQYF	TGTGCCAGCAGTTTAATCTCCGGAGAGACCCAGTACTTC	-	TRBJ2-5	13	TRBV12-3/TRBV12-4	-
CSVDPSVVENYGYTF	TGCAGCGTTGACCCCTCCGTCGTTGAGAACTATGGCTACACCTTC	few	TRBJ1-2	15	TRBV29-1	-
CAWSVRRTSHSEQFF	TGTGCCTGGAGTGTTAGAAGGACTAGTCATTCGGAGCAGTTCTTC	-	TRBJ2-1	15	TRBV30	TRBD2
CASSRVTSGGRDEQFF	TGTGCCAGTAGTAGAGTGACTAGTGGAGGTAGGGATGAGCAGTTCTTC	-	TRBJ2-1	16	TRBV19	-
CASSQDSRVGEQYF	TGCGCCAGCAGCCAAGATAGCAGGGTAGGCGAGCAGTACTTC	many	TRBJ2-7	14	TRBV4-3	-
CASSSDPSGANVLTF	TGTGCCAGCAGTTCCGACCCCTCTGGGGCCAACGTCCTGACTTTC	few	TRBJ2-6	15	TRBV28	-
CASSLGLGQNTGELFF	TGCGCCAGCAGCCTCGGACTAGGACAGAACACCGGGGAGCTGTTTTTT	few	TRBJ2-2	16	TRBV5-1	TRBD2
CASSLGVQGPSYEQYF	TGCGCCAGCAGCTTGGGGGTACAGGGGCCCTCCTACGAGCAGTACTTC	few	TRBJ2-7	16	TRBV5-1	TRBD1
CASSASPRGLRQPQHF	TGTGCCAGCAGTGCATCCCCCAGGGGGCTGCGACAGCCCCAGCATTTT	-	TRBJ1-5	16	TRBV27	TRBD1
CAWSVLAPVRAFF	TGTGCCTGGAGTGTATTGGCTCCAGTTAGAGCTTTCTTT	-	TRBJ1-1	13	TRBV30	-
CASSTSAPSPFF	TGTGCCAGCAGCACTAGCGCCCCTTCCCCGTTCTTC	few	TRBJ2-1	12	TRBV7-9	TRBD2
CASSPRRPGDTQYF	TGCGCCAGCAGCCCCCGACGGCCTGGGGATACGCAGTATTTT	few	TRBJ2-3	14	TRBV5-1	-
CASSFLRGRGYNEQFF	TGTGCCAGCAGCTTCCTGCGCGGGAGGGGTTACAATGAGCAGTTCTTC	few	TRBJ2-1	16	TRBV7-2	TRBD2
CARQGARAKNIQYF	TGTGCCAGGCAGGGGGCGCGAGCCAAAAACATTCAGTACTTC	-	TRBJ2-4	14	TRBV12-3/TRBV12-4	TRBD1
CASSSWTSRYEQYF	TGTGCCAGCAGTTCCTGGACTAGTAGGTACGAGCAGTACTTC	few	TRBJ2-7	14	TRBV6-2/TRBV6-3	TRBD2
CATSSGLATYEQYF	TGTGCCACCAGTTCCGGACTAGCAACCTACGAGCAGTACTTC	many	TRBJ2-7	14	TRBV24-1	TRBD2
CATSDSTLLADTQYF	TGTGCCACCAGTGATTCAACCCTACTAGCTGATACGCAGTATTTT	few	TRBJ2-3	15	TRBV24-1	-
CASSLRLAGGYYEQYF	TGTGCCAGCAGCCTACGACTAGCGGGAGGGTATTACGAGCAGTACTTC	-	TRBJ2-7	16	TRBV12-3/TRBV12-4	TRBD2
CASSLADRENEKLFF	TGTGCCAGCAGTTTAGCGGACAGGGAGAATGAAAAACTGTTTTTT	few	TRBJ1-4	15	TRBV28	TRBD1
CASGPGANVLTF	TGTGCCAGTGGCCCTGGGGCCAACGTCCTGACTTTC	many	TRBJ2-6	12	TRBV27	-
CASSFPDRGPDTQYF	TGTGCCAGCAGTTTCCCGGACAGGGGGCCCGATACGCAGTATTTT	few	TRBJ2-3	15	TRBV12-3/TRBV12-4	TRBD1
CASSQDGGQQYF	TGCGCCAGCAGCCAAGACGGGGGTCAGCAGTACTTC	-	TRBJ2-7	12	TRBV4-3	-
CATSRASRGRALLETQYF	TGTGCCACCAGCAGAGCATCTCGCGGGAGGGCCCTACTTGAGACCCAGTACTTC	few	TRBJ2-5	18	TRBV15	TRBD2
CASSQVGIPLSGANVLTF	TGTGCCAGCAGCCAAGTGGGTATCCCCCTCTCTGGGGCCAACGTCCTGACTTTC	many	TRBJ2-6	18	TRBV4-2	-
CASSQGGGALQETQYF	TGCGCCAGCAGCCAGGGGGGGGGAGCGCTACAAGAGACCCAGTACTTC	-	TRBJ2-5	16	TRBV4-3	TRBD2
CASSLAAANNEQFF	TGTGCCAGCAGCCTAGCGGCCGCTAACAATGAGCAGTTCTTC	many	TRBJ2-1	14	TRBV4-2	-
CTISFWIWEGQIYYEQYF	TGTACCATCAGTTTTTGGATATGGGAGGGACAGATCTATTACGAGCAGTACTTC	-	TRBJ2-7	18	TRBV3-1	-
CATRATTGQNTEQYF	TGTGCCACCAGGGCGACGACAGGGCAGAATACCGAGCAGTACTTC	many	TRBJ2-7	15	TRBV24-1	TRBD1
CAISISGRLTYNEQFF	TGTGCCATCAGCATCAGTGGGCGGCTGACCTACAATGAGCAGTTCTTC	few	TRBJ2-1	16	TRBV10-3	-
CSAREFPETTKILSNEQFF	TGCAGTGCTAGAGAGTTCCCGGAGACTACAAAGATATTAAGCAATGAGCAGTTCTTC	-	TRBJ2-1	19	TRBV20-1	-
CASRRGTEAFF	TGTGCCAGCAGGCGGGGCACTGAAGCTTTCTTT	many	TRBJ1-1	11	TRBV7-9	-
CSVADFTDTQYF	TGCAGCGTTGCCGACTTCACAGATACGCAGTATTTT	many	TRBJ2-3	12	TRBV29-1	-
CGADPDRVNEAFF	TGCGGCGCCGACCCGGACAGGGTTAATGAAGCTTTCTTT	-	TRBJ1-1	13	TRBV29-1	TRBD1
CASSSGTSGARAEQFF	TGTGCCAGCAGCTCGGGGACTAGCGGGGCTCGGGCCGAGCAGTTCTTC	-	TRBJ2-1	16	TRBV7-2	TRBD2
CATAGGDSFSYNEQFF	TGTGCCACCGCGGGGGGGGATTCCTTCTCCTACAATGAGCAGTTCTTC	few	TRBJ2-1	16	TRBV24-1	TRBD2